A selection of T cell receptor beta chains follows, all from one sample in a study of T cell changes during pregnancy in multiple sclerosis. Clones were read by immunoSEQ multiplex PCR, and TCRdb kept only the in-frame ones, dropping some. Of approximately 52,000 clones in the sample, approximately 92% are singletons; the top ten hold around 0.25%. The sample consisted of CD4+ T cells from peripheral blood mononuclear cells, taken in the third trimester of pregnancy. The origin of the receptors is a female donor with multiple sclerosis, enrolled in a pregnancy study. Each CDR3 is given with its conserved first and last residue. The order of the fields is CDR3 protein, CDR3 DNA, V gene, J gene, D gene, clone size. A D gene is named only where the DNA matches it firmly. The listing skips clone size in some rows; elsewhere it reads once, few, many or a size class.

CDR3 protein: CASSPPPAGPETQYF
CDR3 DNA: TGTGCCAGCAGCCCCCCACCGGCAGGGCCCGAGACCCAGTACTTC
V gene: TRBV5-4
J gene: TRBJ2-5
D gene: NA
clone size: NA

CDR3 protein: CASSLERGIDTQYF
CDR3 DNA: TGTGCCAGCAGCTTAGAAAGGGGGATAGATACGCAGTATTTT
V gene: TRBV7-8
J gene: TRBJ2-3
D gene: NA
clone size: NA

CDR3 protein: CASSPTAGGQPQHF
CDR3 DNA: TGTGCCAGCAGCCCGACAGCCGGGGGACAGCCCCAGCATTTT
V gene: TRBV6-5
J gene: TRBJ1-5
D gene: NA
clone size: NA

CDR3 protein: CASSGTSGRESGELFF
CDR3 DNA: TGTGCCAGCAGCGGGACTAGCGGGAGGGAGAGCGGGGAGCTGTTTTTT
V gene: TRBV9
J gene: TRBJ2-2
D gene: TRBD2
clone size: NA

CDR3 protein: CSVYGTFTDEQFF
CDR3 DNA: TGCAGCGTTTACGGGACATTTACGGATGAGCAGTTCTTC
V gene: TRBV29-1
J gene: TRBJ2-1
D gene: NA
clone size: NA

CDR3 protein: CAWFSGQYNEQFF
CDR3 DNA: TGTGCCTGGTTTAGCGGGCAGTACAATGAGCAGTTCTTC
V gene: TRBV30
J gene: TRBJ2-1
D gene: TRBD2
clone size: NA

CDR3 protein: CASSLERPGLTDTQYF
CDR3 DNA: TGTGCCAGCAGCTTAGAGCGTCCGGGTCTGACAGATACGCAGTATTTT
V gene: TRBV7-2
J gene: TRBJ2-3
D gene: NA
clone size: NA

CDR3 protein: CASSVAGGPPDTQYF
CDR3 DNA: TGTGCCAGCAGCGTAGCGGGAGGGCCACCAGATACGCAGTATTTT
V gene: TRBV9
J gene: TRBJ2-3
D gene: TRBD2
clone size: NA

CDR3 protein: CASSLRLAGEESGTGELFF
CDR3 DNA: TGCGCCAGCAGCTTGAGACTAGCGGGAGAGGAAAGTGGTACCGGGGAGCTGTTTTTT
V gene: TRBV5-1
J gene: TRBJ2-2
D gene: TRBD2
clone size: NA

CDR3 protein: CASSTGTKGYEQYF
CDR3 DNA: TGTGCCAGCAGCACCGGGACAAAGGGGTACGAGCAGTACTTC
V gene: TRBV6-1
J gene: TRBJ2-7
D gene: NA
clone size: NA

CDR3 protein: CASSPRGFGALEAFF
CDR3 DNA: TGTGCCAGTAGCCCCCGGGGGTTTGGGGCCCTTGAAGCTTTCTTT
V gene: TRBV19
J gene: TRBJ1-1
D gene: NA
clone size: once

CDR3 protein: CASSPGTRNTEAFF
CDR3 DNA: TGTGCCAGCAGCCCCGGGACAAGGAACACTGAAGCTTTCTTT
V gene: TRBV6-5
J gene: TRBJ1-1
D gene: NA
clone size: NA

CDR3 protein: CASARTSGSLNNEQFF
CDR3 DNA: TGTGCCAGCGCCAGGACTAGCGGGAGTCTCAACAATGAGCAGTTCTTC
V gene: TRBV28
J gene: TRBJ2-1
D gene: TRBD2
clone size: NA

CDR3 protein: CASSEWTGRDTEAFF
CDR3 DNA: TGTGCCAGCAGTGAGTGGACAGGGCGCGACACTGAAGCTTTCTTT
V gene: TRBV27
J gene: TRBJ1-1
D gene: TRBD1
clone size: NA

CDR3 protein: CASSFQQGKEKLFF
CDR3 DNA: TGTGCCAGCAGCTTTCAACAGGGGAAGGAAAAACTGTTTTTT
V gene: TRBV11-2
J gene: TRBJ1-4
D gene: TRBD1
clone size: NA

CDR3 protein: CASSEMAGGYNEQFF
CDR3 DNA: TGTGCCAGCAGTGAAATGGCGGGGGGCTACAATGAGCAGTTCTTC
V gene: TRBV6-1
J gene: TRBJ2-1
D gene: TRBD2
clone size: NA

CDR3 protein: CSVGTGNTEAFF
CDR3 DNA: TGCAGCGTCGGGACAGGGAACACTGAAGCTTTCTTT
V gene: TRBV29-1
J gene: TRBJ1-1
D gene: TRBD1
clone size: NA

CDR3 protein: CASSLVQGEGYTF
CDR3 DNA: TGCGCCAGCAGCTTGGTGCAGGGGGAAGGCTACACCTTC
V gene: TRBV5-1
J gene: TRBJ1-2
D gene: TRBD1
clone size: NA

CDR3 protein: CASSQGPWTLGTDTQYF
CDR3 DNA: TGTGCCAGCAGCCAGGGCCCGTGGACCCTGGGCACAGATACGCAGTATTTT
V gene: TRBV9
J gene: TRBJ2-3
D gene: NA
clone size: NA

CDR3 protein: CASSLRRQDSNQPQHF
CDR3 DNA: TGTGCCAGCAGCCTCAGGCGACAGGATAGCAATCAGCCCCAGCATTTT
V gene: TRBV2
J gene: TRBJ1-5
D gene: NA
clone size: few

CDR3 protein: CASSADRGENQPQHF
CDR3 DNA: TGTGCCAGCAGCGCGGACAGGGGGGAAAATCAGCCCCAGCATTTT
V gene: TRBV6-1
J gene: TRBJ1-5
D gene: TRBD1
clone size: NA

CDR3 protein: CASRGTAADTQYF
CDR3 DNA: TGTGCCAGCAGAGGGACTGCCGCAGATACGCAGTATTTT
V gene: TRBV6-5
J gene: TRBJ2-3
D gene: NA
clone size: NA

CDR3 protein: CASSPTSGDSYEQYF
CDR3 DNA: TGTGCCAGTAGTCCGACTAGCGGGGACTCCTACGAGCAGTACTTC
V gene: TRBV19
J gene: TRBJ2-7
D gene: TRBD2
clone size: NA

CDR3 protein: CSVVWGAYGYTF
CDR3 DNA: TGCAGCGTTGTCTGGGGAGCCTATGGCTACACCTTC
V gene: TRBV29-1
J gene: TRBJ1-2
D gene: NA
clone size: NA

CDR3 protein: CASSLGLLAGGKNEQFF
CDR3 DNA: TGCGCCAGCAGCTTAGGGTTACTAGCGGGGGGGAAGAATGAGCAGTTCTTC
V gene: TRBV4-1
J gene: TRBJ2-1
D gene: TRBD2
clone size: NA

CDR3 protein: CASNILAGDHNEQFF
CDR3 DNA: TGTGCCAGCAACATTCTAGCGGGAGACCACAATGAGCAGTTCTTC
V gene: TRBV2
J gene: TRBJ2-1
D gene: TRBD2
clone size: NA

CDR3 protein: CASSPRGLGGYTF
CDR3 DNA: TGTGCCAGCAGTCCCAGGGGCCTAGGGGGCTACACCTTC
V gene: TRBV27
J gene: TRBJ1-2
D gene: NA
clone size: NA